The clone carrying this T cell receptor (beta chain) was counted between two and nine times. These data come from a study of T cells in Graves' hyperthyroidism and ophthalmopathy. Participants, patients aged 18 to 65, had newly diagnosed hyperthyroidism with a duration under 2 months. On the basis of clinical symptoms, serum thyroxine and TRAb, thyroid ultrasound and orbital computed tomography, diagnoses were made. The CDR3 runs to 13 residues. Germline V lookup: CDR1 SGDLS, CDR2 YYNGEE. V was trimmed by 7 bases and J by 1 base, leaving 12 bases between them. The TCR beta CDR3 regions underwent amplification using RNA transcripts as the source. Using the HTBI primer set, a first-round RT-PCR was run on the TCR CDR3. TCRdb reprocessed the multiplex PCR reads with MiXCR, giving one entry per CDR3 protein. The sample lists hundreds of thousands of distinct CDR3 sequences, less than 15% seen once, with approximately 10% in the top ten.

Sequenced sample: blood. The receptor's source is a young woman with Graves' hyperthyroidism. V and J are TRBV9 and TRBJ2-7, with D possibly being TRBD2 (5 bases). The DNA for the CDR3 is TGTGCCAGCGGGAGCGGAATTTCCTACGAGCAGTACTTC. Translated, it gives CASGSGISYEQYF. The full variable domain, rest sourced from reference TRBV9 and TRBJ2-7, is DSGVTQTPKHLITATGQRVTLRCSPRSGDLSVYWYQQSLDQGLQFLIQYYNGEERAKGNILERFSAQQFPDLHSELNLSSLELGDSALYFCASGSGISYEQYFGPGTRLTVT.